This TCR beta chain was sequenced for a study of blood T cell repertoires in COVID-19. Clones were read by immunoSEQ multiplex PCR, and TCRdb kept only the in-frame ones, dropping some. The repertoire consists of about 170,000 clones, with more than 70% occurring once and the leading ten covering approximately 19%. The CDR3 totals 13 residues. Trimming cost V 3 bases and J 3 bases, with 8 bases left between them. The J gene is TRBJ1-1, the V gene TRBV12-3 or TRBV12-4; D is uncertain. This sequence was found in a woman aged 70-85 years who had recovered from COVID-19. Input material: peripheral blood. The CDR3 coding sequence is TGTGCCAGCAGTTTCACCCGGGACACTGAAGCTTTCTTT. Protein product: CASSFTRDTEAFF.